Below, 32 T cell receptor beta chains from the same sample are listed, as sequenced in a study of blood T cell repertoires in COVID-19. The method was immunoSEQ multiplex PCR; TCRdb's version includes in-frame clones alone and lacks a portion of them. The profile shows 200,000 to 250,000 clones, approximately 80% of them singletons. Sequenced sample: PBMCs or T cells enriched from blood (not recorded which). The origin of the receptors is a man in his 60s who had recovered from COVID-19.

The rearrangement uses TRBV11-2 and TRBJ2-6; 9 bases fit TRBD1. V lost 5 bases, J lost 2 bases, and 4 bases stayed unmatched. The germline V gene encodes CDR1 SGHAT and CDR2 FQNNGV. The CDR3 runs to 16 residues. The CDR3 nucleotides read TGTGCCAGCAGCGGATGGACAGGGGCTGGGGCCAACGTCCTGACTTTC. It codes for CASSGWTGAGANVLTF.

The J gene is TRBJ2-3, the V gene TRBV30; TRBD1 might be the D (6 bases). The germline CDR1 and CDR2 sequences are GTSNPN and SVGIG (reference sequence). Trimming removed 0 bases at V and 5 bases at J, with 15 bases between. This CDR3 is 15 amino acids long. DNA of the CDR3: TGTGCCTGGAGTGTATGGCAGGGGATGAGAGATACGCAGTATTTT. This translates into CAWSVWQGMRDTQYF.

The chain employs TRBV18 and TRBJ1-5; D is possibly TRBD1 (5 bases). The CDR3 covers 13 residues. Germline V CDR1 and CDR2: KGHSH, LQKENI. The V and J ends lost 2 bases and 4 bases respectively, with 6 bases between them. The CDR3 region has the DNA TGTGCCAGCTCACCAGGGGCAAATCAGCCCCAGCATTTT. Protein: CASSPGANQPQHF.

The chain links TRBV27 to TRBJ1-1, with 9 bases lining up with TRBD1. The junction had 8 bases not matched to a gene; V was cut back by 5 bases and J by 7 bases. CDR3 length: 14 residues. The germline CDR1 and CDR2 sequences are MNHEY and SMNVEV (reference sequence). This CDR3 is CASSGTGRFGEAFF. CDR3 nucleotides: TGTGCCAGCAGTGGGACAGGGAGGTTCGGTGAAGCTTTCTTT.

This clone was counted a few times. The chain carries TRBV19 and TRBJ1-5, with 10 positions matching TRBD1. This CDR3 has 15 amino acids. CDR1 and CDR2 from the germline V gene are LNHDA and SQIVND (reference sequence). Trimming removed 7 bases from V and 4 bases from J; junction bases left unmatched: 7. CDR3 DNA sequence: TGTGCCAGTAAACTAGGGACAGGGGATAATCAGCCCCAGCATTTT. It is translated as CASKLGTGDNQPQHF.

CDR3 loop: CASSPLGDRSSYEQYF. The CDR3 nucleotides read TGTGCCAGCAGCCCCCTTGGGGACAGGTCCTCCTACGAGCAGTACTTC. The J gene is TRBJ2-7, the V gene TRBV5-4; 8 bases align to TRBD1. With 4 bases clipped from V and 0 bases from J, the junction kept 9 bases outside the gene matches. The germline gives CDR1 SGHNT, CDR2 YYREEE (reference sequence). The CDR3 runs to 16 residues.

V usage is TRBV19 and J usage is TRBJ1-1, with 10 bases identical to TRBD1. The V gene's germline CDR1 is LNHDA and CDR2 SQIVND (reference sequence). Trimming removed 3 bases from V and 11 bases from J; junction bases left unmatched: 6. CDR3 length: 13 residues. CDR3 sequence reads: CASSIDRGRWAFF. CDR3 in DNA: TGTGCCAGTAGTATCGACAGGGGGCGATGGGCTTTCTTT.

The chain is built from TRBV12-5 and TRBJ1-1, with D possibly matching TRBD1 (5 bases). Germline V gene data show CDR1 as LGHNT and CDR2 as FRNRAP. The CDR3 contains 13 residues. V was cut by 6 bases and J by 8 bases, with 16 bases left in between. This CDR3 reads CASGQTGTPEAFF. CDR3 in DNA: TGTGCTAGTGGCCAGACCGGGACTCCAGAAGCTTTCTTT.

This clone occurred a few times. The gene calls are TRBV11-1 and TRBJ1-6; no clear D gene. The CDR3 is 16 amino acids. V was shortened by 4 bases and J by 0 bases, with 10 bases between the two germline ends. Germline CDR1 reads SGHAT; CDR2 reads FQDESV (reference sequence). CDR3 sequence: CASSSPRSSYNSPLHF. Written as DNA, the CDR3 is TGTGCCAGCAGCTCCCCTAGGAGCTCCTATAATTCACCCCTCCACTTT.

CDR3 bases: TGTGCCAGCAGCCCCTACAGGGGTAGGGCTTTCTTT. As protein: CASSPYRGRAFF. The genes are TRBV3-1 (or the pseudogene TRBV3-2) and TRBJ1-1, with 7 bases that match TRBD1. The CDR3 runs to 12 residues. The V and J ends lost 4 bases and 11 bases, in that order; junction bases with no gene match: 7. CDR1 is LGHDT, CDR2 YNNKEL, per germline (reference sequence).

V is TRBV2 and J is TRBJ1-5; the D gene is possibly TRBD1 (5 bases). With 3 bases removed from V and 0 bases from J, the gap between germline ends came to 9 bases. Germline assignment: CDR1 SNHLY and CDR2 FYNNEI. The CDR3 totals 15 residues. CDR3 in amino acids: CASSEATDSNQPQHF. The CDR3 nucleotides are TGTGCCAGCAGTGAGGCGACAGATAGCAATCAGCCCCAGCATTTT. The variable domain in full, with the rest retrieved from reference TRBV2 and TRBJ1-5, is EPEVTQTPSHQVTQMGQEVILRCVPISNHLYFYWYRQILGQKVEFLVSFYNNEISEKSEIFDDQFSVERPDGSNFTLKIRSTKLEDSAMYFCASSEATDSNQPQHFGDGTRLSIL.

This chain links TRBV3-1 (or the pseudogene TRBV3-2) with TRBJ1-2; 9 nucleotides line up with TRBD1. With V trimmed by 6 bases and J by 7 bases, 15 bases remained unmatched. Germline CDR1 and CDR2: LGHDT and YNNKEL (reference sequence). The CDR3 spans 16 residues. The CDR3 spells CASRDSGTGRLGGYTF. Written as DNA, the CDR3 is TGTGCCAGCAGGGACAGCGGGACAGGGCGTTTGGGTGGCTACACCTTC.

The chain recombines TRBV7-9 with TRBJ1-2, with a possible D match to TRBD1 (5 bases). Germline V lookup: CDR1 SEHNR, CDR2 FQNEAQ (reference sequence). V lost 8 bases, J lost 6 bases, and 16 bases lay in between. The CDR3 is 13 amino acids. The CDR3 coding sequence is TGTGCCAGCCTCGTGTCGGGGGAGGATGGCTACACCTTC. This encodes CASLVSGEDGYTF.

The chain is built from TRBV14 and TRBJ2-1, with 7 bases fitting TRBD1. V was pared by 8 bases and J by 6 bases, with 10 bases of the junction left unmatched. The length of the CDR3 is 14 residues. Germline V gene data show CDR1 as SGHDN and CDR2 as FVKESK. CDR3 sequence reads: CASGRTTGRNEQFF. DNA for the CDR3: TGTGCCAGCGGACGTACGACAGGGCGCAATGAGCAGTTCTTC. Full variable domain (missing parts from reference TRBV14 and TRBJ2-1): EAGVTQFPSHSVIEKGQTVTLRCDPISGHDNLYWYRRVMGKEIKFLLHFVKESKQDESGMPNNRFLAERTGGTYSTLKVQPAELEDSGVYFCASGRTTGRNEQFFGPGTRLTVL.

V and J are TRBV6-1 and TRBJ1-5; perhaps TRBD1 as D (5 bases). This CDR3 is built from 15 residues. Trimming cost V 1 base and J 3 bases, with 10 bases left between them. Germline V gene sequence: CDR1 MNHNS, CDR2 SASEGT. The CDR3 here is CASSEGRAFNQPQHF. As DNA, the CDR3 is TGTGCCAGCAGTGAAGGCAGGGCCTTCAATCAGCCCCAGCATTTT.

This CDR3 is CASRARGVGNQPQHF. In DNA, the CDR3 is TGTGCCAGCAGAGCCAGGGGAGTGGGCAATCAGCCCCAGCATTTT. The chain has TRBV2 and TRBJ1-5; weak D call: TRBD1 (6 bases). V shed 6 bases and J shed 2 bases, with 14 bases lying between them. Germline CDR1 reads SNHLY; CDR2 reads FYNNEI. CDR3 length: 15 residues. The variable domain in full, with the rest retrieved from reference TRBV2 and TRBJ1-5, is EPEVTQTPSHQVTQMGQEVILRCVPISNHLYFYWYRQILGQKVEFLVSFYNNEISEKSEIFDDQFSVERPDGSNFTLKIRSTKLEDSAMYFCASRARGVGNQPQHFGDGTRLSIL.

The V and J genes are TRBV27 and TRBJ1-6; 7 nucleotides agree with TRBD1. V gave up 2 bases and J gave up 10 bases; unmatched junction bases: 5. The CDR3 totals 14 residues. Germline values: CDR1 MNHEY, CDR2 SMNVEV (reference sequence). The CDR3 DNA follows: TGTGCCAGCAGTTTAACAGGGGATTGGTCACCCCTCCACTTT. It is translated as CASSLTGDWSPLHF.

The rearrangement joins TRBV3-1 (or the pseudogene TRBV3-2) to TRBJ2-7, with D possibly TRBD2 on 5 matching bases. CDR1 is LGHDT and CDR2 is YNNKEL in the germline V gene (reference sequence). V lost 1 base and J 7 bases, leaving 14 bases between the germline ends. CDR3 length equals 14 residues. CDR3 nucleotide sequence: TGTGCCAGCAGCCAAGTAGGGAGTACGATGGAGCAGTACTTC. Translating it yields CASSQVGSTMEQYF.

The genes are TRBV6-5 and TRBJ1-2; 8 nucleotides align to TRBD1. CDR3 length: 13 residues. V lost 7 bases to trimming and J lost 4 bases; unmatched junction nucleotides: 5. Germline V gives CDR1 MNHEY, CDR2 SVGAGI. The CDR3 bases are TGTGCCAGCAACAGGGGACAGGTCTATGGCTACACCTTC. Translating it yields CASNRGQVYGYTF.

The chain joins TRBV14 to TRBJ2-5, with 12 bases fitting TRBD2. V shed 1 base and J 2 bases; nucleotides not matched to a gene: 20. CDR1 is SGHDN, CDR2 FVKESK, per germline. The CDR3 is 22 residues long. The CDR3 reads CASSQVSGRPSGGARWQETQYF. In DNA, the CDR3 is TGTGCCAGCAGCCAAGTGTCGGGTCGACCTAGCGGGGGGGCCCGTTGGCAAGAGACCCAGTACTTC.

This chain links TRBV7-2 with TRBJ2-1, with D possibly TRBD1 on 6 matching bases. CDR1 SGHTA and CDR2 FQGNSA come from the germline V gene. V dropped 5 bases and J dropped 0 bases, with 11 bases sitting between them. This CDR3 has 15 residues. The CDR3 protein is CASSRNRDSYNEQFF. For the CDR3, the DNA is TGTGCCAGCAGCCGGAACAGGGACTCCTACAATGAGCAGTTCTTC.

Notes on this clone: In the same sample, other DNA sequences code for this CDR3. The chain has TRBV2 and TRBJ2-2, with 8 bases fitting TRBD1. The CDR3 totals 15 residues. V was pared by 5 bases and J by 1 base, with 3 bases of the junction left unmatched. CDR1 and CDR2 (germline): SNHLY, FYNNEI. The CDR3 spells CASSRDRLNTGELFF. The CDR3 region has the DNA TGTGCCAGCAGTAGGGACAGGTTGAACACCGGGGAGCTGTTTTTT.

V and J are TRBV7-9 and TRBJ2-1, with 9 bases aligning to TRBD2. This CDR3 contains 16 residues. Trimming removed 1 base from V and 5 bases from J; junction bases left unmatched: 6. Germline V gives CDR1 SEHNR, CDR2 FQNEAQ (reference sequence). CDR3: CASSLVAGGSHNEQFF. CDR3 nucleotides: TGTGCCAGCAGCTTAGTGGCGGGGGGGTCACACAATGAGCAGTTCTTC.

The V and J genes are TRBV7-2 and TRBJ2-2, with 11 bases that match TRBD1. Germline V CDR1 and CDR2: SGHTA, FQGNSA. This CDR3 contains 16 residues. V was clipped by 6 bases and J by 7 bases; unmatched bases: 10. CDR3 sequence (DNA): TGTGCCAGCAGAAAAGAGGGACAGGGGGTTGTCGGGGAGCTGTTTTTT. Protein: CASRKEGQGVVGELFF.

The chain recombines TRBV5-1 with TRBJ1-4; the match to TRBD1 covers 12 bases. Trimming took 7 bases from V and 4 from J; bases not matched to a gene: 8. Germline CDR1 and CDR2: SGHRS and YFSETQ. CDR3 length: 16 residues. The CDR3 region is CASRGQGAVGNEKLFF. The CDR3 bases are TGCGCCAGCCGGGGACAGGGGGCAGTCGGTAATGAAAAACTGTTTTTT. Full variable domain (rest looked up from reference TRBV5-1 and TRBJ1-4): KAGVTQTPRYLIKTRGQQVTLSCSPISGHRSVSWYQQTPGQGLQFLFEYFSETQRNKGNFPGRFSGRQFSNSRSEMNVSTLELGDSALYLCASRGQGAVGNEKLFFGSGTQLSVL.

The chain is built from TRBV3-1 (or the pseudogene TRBV3-2) and TRBJ2-5, with unresolved D. Germline lookup yields CDR1 LGHDT and CDR2 YNNKEL (reference sequence). V was trimmed by 0 bases and J by 4 bases, leaving 15 bases between them. The CDR3 runs to 16 residues. The CDR3 DNA sequence: TGTGCCAGCAGCCAAGATTTCTCAACTTCTGGAGAGACCCAGTACTTC. Protein sequence: CASSQDFSTSGETQYF.

J is TRBJ1-2 and V is TRBV2; 7 nucleotides line up with TRBD1. In germline, CDR1 is SNHLY, CDR2 FYNNEI. V lost 2 bases, J lost 6 bases, and 15 bases stayed unmatched. The CDR3 has 17 residues. The DNA of the CDR3 is TGTGCCAGCAGTGAACGGGACAGACCTCCTATCAGGAATGGCTACACCTTC. This encodes CASSERDRPPIRNGYTF.

This clone was observed a handful of times. This sequence joins TRBV10-3 and TRBJ2-3, with 9 bases identical to TRBD2. CDR3 size: 17 residues. Germline trimming cut 10 bases from V and 0 bases from J; bases unmatched to any gene: 14. Looked up from germline, CDR1 is ENHRY and CDR2 is SYGVKD. CDR3 nucleotide sequence: TGTGCCAGCGCGGGTGTCGGCGGGGGGGCTAGCACAGATACGCAGTATTTT. Translation: CASAGVGGGASTDTQYF.

The chain employs TRBV7-8 and TRBJ1-3; D not certain. Trimming removed 1 base from V and 1 base from J, with 8 bases in between. CDR1 and CDR2 from the germline V gene are SGHVS and FQNEAQ. This CDR3 comprises 15 residues. As DNA, the CDR3 is TGTGCCAGCAGCTTAGAGCGTGGATCTGGAAACACCATATATTTT. As protein: CASSLERGSGNTIYF.

This sequence joins TRBV7-3 and TRBJ2-3; possible D gene TRBD1, 6 bases. CDR1 and CDR2 (germline): SGHTA, FQGTGA. The CDR3 is 14 amino acids. V was clipped by 2 bases and J by 8 bases, with 14 bases between them. The CDR3 protein is CASSLGVGAGTQYF. CDR3 DNA: TGTGCCAGCAGCTTAGGTGTGGGGGCGGGTACGCAGTATTTT.

This chain joins TRBV19 and TRBJ2-3; 8 bases line up with TRBD1. The CDR3 is 15 residues long. Germline V gives CDR1 LNHDA, CDR2 SQIVND (reference sequence). The trim removed 5 bases at V and 6 bases at J, leaving 10 bases unmatched. The DNA for the CDR3 is TGTGCCAGTAGTCCCCAGGGGGCTTTATCGGATACGCAGTATTTT. Translated, it gives CASSPQGALSDTQYF.

J is TRBJ2-6 and V is TRBV14, with a weak D call TRBD2 (5 bases). V lost 0 bases and J 4 bases, leaving 10 bases between the germline ends. The CDR3 is 16 amino acids. Per the germline V gene, CDR1 is SGHDN and CDR2 is FVKESK. CDR3 residues: CASSQDTGMGANVLTF. The CDR3 DNA reads TGTGCCAGCAGCCAAGATACGGGAATGGGGGCCAACGTCCTGACTTTC.